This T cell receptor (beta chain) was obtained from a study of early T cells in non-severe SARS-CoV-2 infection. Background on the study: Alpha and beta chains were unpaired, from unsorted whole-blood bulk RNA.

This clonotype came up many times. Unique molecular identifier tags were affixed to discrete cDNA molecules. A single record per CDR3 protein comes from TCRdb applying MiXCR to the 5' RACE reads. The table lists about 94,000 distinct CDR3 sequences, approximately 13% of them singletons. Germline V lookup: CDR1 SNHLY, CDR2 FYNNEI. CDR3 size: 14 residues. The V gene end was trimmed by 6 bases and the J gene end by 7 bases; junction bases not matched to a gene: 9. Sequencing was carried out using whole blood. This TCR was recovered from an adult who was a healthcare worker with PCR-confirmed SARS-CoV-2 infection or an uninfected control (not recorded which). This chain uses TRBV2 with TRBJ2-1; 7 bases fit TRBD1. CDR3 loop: CASRREQGQNEQFF. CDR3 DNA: TGTGCCAGCAGAAGGGAACAGGGGCAAAATGAGCAGTTCTTC.